The 20 T cell receptor beta chains listed next were all sequenced from one sample in a study of T cell changes during pregnancy in multiple sclerosis. Assay: immunoSEQ multiplex PCR; the TCRdb copy retains only in-frame clones and omits some. This table has around 62,000 clones, around 93% appearing once. The sequencing here drew on CD8+ T cells from peripheral blood mononuclear cells, taken in the second trimester of pregnancy. The source is a female donor with multiple sclerosis, enrolled in a pregnancy study.

V and J are TRBV23-1 and TRBJ1-5; D is possibly TRBD1 (6 bases). TRBV23-1 is sorted into the ORF group, with uncertain function. V lost 9 bases and J 6 bases, leaving 6 bases between the germline ends. The CDR3 is made up of 10 amino acids. CDR3 DNA: TGCGCCAGAGGGGGTCAGCCCCAGCATTTT. Translating gives CARGGQPQHF.

The V gene is TRBV7-9, the J gene TRBJ2-3; TRBD1 agrees at 10 bases. Germline-derived CDR1 and CDR2 are SEHNR and FQNEAQ (reference sequence). Unmatched junction bases numbered 11, after V lost 6 bases and J lost 8 bases. The CDR3 is 15 residues long. DNA for the CDR3: TGTGCCAGCAGACCCACCGGGACAGGGGAGGCTACGCAGTATTTT. Translation gives CASRPTGTGEATQYF.

The rearrangement joins TRBV9 to TRBJ2-2; D possibly corresponds to TRBD1 (6 bases). Trimming removed 4 bases from V and 2 bases from J, with 12 bases in between. The CDR3 loop spans 15 amino acids. Germline CDR1 is SGDLS and CDR2 is YYNGEE. CDR3 amino acids: CASSPTGTNTGELFF. CDR3 sequence (DNA): TGTGCCAGCAGCCCCACAGGGACCAACACCGGGGAGCTGTTTTTT.

The rearrangement links TRBV4-1 to TRBJ2-1, with D tentatively TRBD2 (6 bases). CDR1 and CDR2 from the germline V gene are MGHRA and YSYEKL. The CDR3 contains 12 residues. The V gene lost 9 bases and the J gene lost 1 base, with 7 bases spanning the gap. The CDR3 nucleotides read TGCGCCAGTGGGGGGTCCTACAATGAGCAGTTCTTC. Protein product: CASGGSYNEQFF.

V is TRBV29-1 and J is TRBJ2-1; 10 bases fit TRBD2. J was trimmed by 8 bases and V by 4 bases; bases with no gene match: 5. Germline V gene sequence: CDR1 SQVTM, CDR2 ANQGSEA. The CDR3 is 13 residues long. Here the CDR3 reads CSVASGGADEQFF. In DNA, the CDR3 is TGCAGCGTTGCAAGCGGGGGGGCCGATGAGCAGTTCTTC.

The chain combines TRBV19 with TRBJ1-2; 7 nucleotides match TRBD1. V dropped 4 bases and J dropped 6; count of bases not matched to a gene: 8. Germline loops: CDR1 LNHDA, CDR2 SQIVND (reference sequence). This CDR3 is built from 14 residues. DNA of the CDR3: TGTGCCAGTAGTAAAGACAGGGTCCTCCATGGCTACACCTTC. The encoded protein is CASSKDRVLHGYTF.

The chain combines TRBV4-1 with TRBJ1-2; 7 bases align to TRBD1. Unmatched junction bases numbered 9, after V lost 9 bases and J lost 5 bases. The CDR3 runs to 13 residues. Germline CDR1 reads MGHRA; CDR2 reads YSYEKL. DNA for the CDR3: TGCGCCAGTTATTCCGGACAGGCGTATGGCTACACCTTC. It codes for CASYSGQAYGYTF.

In this sample, this clone is medium-sized (0.01 to 0.1%). The V gene is TRBV4-3, the J gene TRBJ1-2; 7 nucleotides agree with TRBD1. This CDR3 region has 14 residues. V was pared by 0 bases and J by 7 bases, with 5 bases of the junction left unmatched. The germline CDR1 and CDR2 sequences are LGHNA and YSLEER. CDR3 protein: CASSQELGGRGYTF. The CDR3 region has the DNA TGCGCCAGCAGCCAAGAGTTAGGGGGCCGTGGCTACACCTTC.

Details on this clone: The same CDR3 also results from other DNA sequences found in this sample. V gene TRBV5-1 combines with J gene TRBJ2-5; D remains unclear. V lost 0 bases, J lost 4 bases, and 4 bases lay in between. Germline V lookup: CDR1 SGHRS, CDR2 YFSETQ. The CDR3 contains 12 residues. The CDR3: CASSLAGETQYF. The CDR3 DNA is TGCGCCAGCAGCTTGGCCGGAGAGACCCAGTACTTC.

The gene calls are TRBV7-9 and TRBJ2-2; no clear D. V was trimmed by 5 bases and J by 3 bases, leaving 19 bases between them. Germline V gene lookup returns CDR1 SEHNR and CDR2 FQNEAQ (reference sequence). This CDR3 is 17 amino acids long. This CDR3 is CASSNPRKVSDTGELFF. CDR3 coding DNA: TGTGCCAGCAGCAACCCGCGGAAGGTCAGCGACACCGGGGAGCTGTTTTTT.

The V call is TRBV10-2, the J call TRBJ1-5; 10 nucleotides agree with TRBD1. V lost 1 base to trimming and J lost 7 bases; unmatched junction nucleotides: 4. This CDR3 spans 15 amino acids. Per the germline V gene, CDR1 is WSHSY and CDR2 is SAAADI. Written as DNA, the CDR3 is TGCGCCAGCAGTGAGTTGGACAGGGGGAGGCAGCCCCAGCATTTT. Residues: CASSELDRGRQPQHF.

The chain joins TRBV30 to TRBJ2-1, with 8 positions matching TRBD2. J gave up 6 bases and V 4 bases, and 11 bases lay outside the gene matches. The germline V gene has CDR1 GTSNPN and CDR2 SVGIG (reference sequence). This CDR3 spans 15 amino acids. The CDR3 here is CAWNAETSAPNEQFF. In nucleotides, the CDR3 is TGTGCCTGGAATGCCGAGACTAGCGCACCCAATGAGCAGTTCTTC. Drawing the rest from reference TRBV30 and TRBJ2-1, the complete variable domain is SQTIHQWPATLVQPVGSPLSLECTVEGTSNPNLYWYRQAAGRGLQLLFYSVGIGQISSEVPQNLSASRPQDRQFILSSKKLLLSDSGFYLCAWNAETSAPNEQFFGPGTRLTVL.

V and J are TRBV12-2 and TRBJ2-1; the D call TRBD2 from the table was never checked on the DNA. TRBV12-2 is a known pseudogene. CDR3 length: 17 residues. The DNA for the CDR3 is TGTGCAAGTCGCTTTAAACTAGCCCCAAGCTCCTACAATGAGCAGTTCTTC. This sequence encodes CASRFKLAPSSYNEQFF.

The V call is TRBV5-5, the J call TRBJ2-3, with TRBD2 identical over 14 bases. CDR3 length equals 17 residues. The junction had 5 bases not matched to a gene; V was cut back by 0 bases and J by 5 bases. CDR1 and CDR2 (germline): SGHKS, YYEKEE (reference sequence). The CDR3 loop is CASSLAGTSGSGDTQYF. For the CDR3, the DNA is TGTGCCAGCAGCTTGGCCGGGACTAGCGGGAGTGGAGATACGCAGTATTTT.

This clone was observed once. The chain employs TRBV7-9 and TRBJ2-1; 7 nucleotides line up with TRBD2. The CDR3 sequence is 13 residues long. V lost 5 bases to trimming and J lost 8 bases; unmatched junction nucleotides: 6. Germline CDR1 is SEHNR and CDR2 is FQNEAQ (reference sequence). The CDR3 DNA is TGTGCCAGCAGCAAAGGGAGGGGTGATGAGCAGTTCTTC. Translated: CASSKGRGDEQFF.

The rearrangement uses TRBV5-1 and TRBJ2-1, with 7 bases aligning to TRBD2. This CDR3 region has 17 residues. The germline gives CDR1 SGHRS, CDR2 YFSETQ. V lost 4 bases to trimming and J lost 0 bases; unmatched junction nucleotides: 10. This CDR3 is CASSPAFREASYNEQFF. The CDR3 nucleotides read TGCGCCAGCAGCCCCGCTTTCCGGGAGGCCTCCTACAATGAGCAGTTCTTC.

The J gene is TRBJ2-1, the V gene TRBV5-4; TRBD2 matches at 10 bases. Germline V CDR1 and CDR2: SGHNT, YYREEE (reference sequence). This CDR3 contains 16 residues. With 0 bases clipped from V and 7 bases from J, the junction kept 7 bases outside the gene matches. The CDR3 nucleotides are TGTGCCAGCAGCTTGGGTATTAGCGGGGGGTTGAATGAGCAGTTCTTC. Amino acids: CASSLGISGGLNEQFF. The variable domain in full, completed from reference TRBV5-4 and TRBJ2-1, reads ETGVTQSPTHLIKTRGQQVTLRCSSQSGHNTVSWYQQALGQGPQFIFQYYREEENGRGNFPPRFSGLQFPNYSSELNVNALELDDSALYLCASSLGISGGLNEQFFGPGTRLTVL.

CDR3 sequence (DNA): TGTGCCAGCAGTTCAGGGGCTGGACCCTACGAGCAGTACTTC. Its protein is CASSSGAGPYEQYF. V gene TRBV27 combines with J gene TRBJ2-7; weak D call: TRBD1 (6 bases). The ends were cut back, 4 bases at V and 2 bases at J, with 12 bases in the middle. The CDR3 covers 14 residues. Germline CDR1 is MNHEY and CDR2 is SMNVEV (reference sequence).

The chain recombines TRBV5-6 with TRBJ1-2; D is perhaps TRBD1 (6 bases). The V and J ends lost 5 bases and 4 bases respectively, with 12 bases between them. The CDR3 is 13 residues long. CDR1 and CDR2 from the germline V gene are SGHDT and YYEEEE. CDR3 loop: CASSGGVGYGYTF. In DNA, the CDR3 is TGTGCCAGCAGTGGGGGCGTAGGCTATGGCTACACCTTC.

The table lists this clone with a count of one. The chain employs TRBV5-8 and TRBJ2-3, with TRBD2 identical over 9 bases. The germline CDR1 and CDR2 sequences are SGHTS and YDEGEE. CDR3 length: 16 residues. Trimming took 4 bases from V and 2 from J; bases not matched to a gene: 8. The CDR3 DNA reads TGTGCCAGCAGCCCCGGGGTAGCGGGGGTCACAGATACGCAGTATTTT. It codes for CASSPGVAGVTDTQYF.